The clone carrying this T cell receptor (beta chain) was seen once. The data were obtained in a study of blood T cell repertoires in COVID-19. Per the original data handling: Amplification of reference gene primers provided the estimated nucleated cell counts. Sequenced by immunoSEQ multiplex PCR; TCRdb stores in-frame clones only, minus some. That table furnishes V, J and clone size, whereas the DNA furnished D and trimming. Seen here are 70,000 to 75,000 clones, roughly 80% observed once, and the top ten hold roughly 4.8%. The V end was cut by 2 bases, the J end by 1 base, with 6 bases between. The CDR3 has 13 amino acids.

The sequence was collected from a woman older than 75 with active or convalescent COVID-19. The rearrangement links TRBV12-3 or TRBV12-4 to TRBJ2-7; D ambiguous. Input material: peripheral blood. The CDR3 DNA reads TGTGCCAGCAGTTTATCCTCTTCCTACGAGCAGTACTTC. This translates into CASSLSSSYEQYF.